This T cell receptor (beta chain) was found in a study of blood T cell repertoires in COVID-19. V was pared by 4 bases and J by 8 bases, with 8 bases of the junction left unmatched. The CDR3 has 15 residues. The germline V gene encodes CDR1 SEHNR and CDR2 FQNEAQ (reference sequence). Some clones are missing from TCRdb's copy, which holds only in-frame ones; the method was immunoSEQ multiplex PCR. The sample consists of fewer than 300,000 clones, about nine tenths of them appearing once. The source is a young man who had recovered from COVID-19. The chain combines TRBV7-9 with TRBJ1-6; 7 nucleotides agree with TRBD1. The sequenced sample consisted of PBMCs or T cells enriched from blood (not recorded which). The chain's CDR3 is CASSSWTGDHSPLHF. The CDR3 nucleotides are TGTGCCAGCAGCTCCTGGACAGGCGACCATTCACCCCTCCACTTT.